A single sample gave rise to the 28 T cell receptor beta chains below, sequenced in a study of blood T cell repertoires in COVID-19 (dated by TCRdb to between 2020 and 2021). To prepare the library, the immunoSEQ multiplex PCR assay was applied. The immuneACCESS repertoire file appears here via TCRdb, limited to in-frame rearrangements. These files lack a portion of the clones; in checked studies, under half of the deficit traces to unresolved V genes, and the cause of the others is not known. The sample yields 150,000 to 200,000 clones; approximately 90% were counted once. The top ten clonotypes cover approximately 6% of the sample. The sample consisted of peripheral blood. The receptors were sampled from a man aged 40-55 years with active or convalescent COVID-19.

CDR3 sequence: CASSYSQGTYNEQFF. CDR3 nucleotides: TGTGCCAGCAGTTACTCGCAGGGAACCTACAATGAGCAGTTCTTC. The rearrangement links TRBV6-2 or TRBV6-3 to TRBJ2-1; D may be TRBD1 (5 bases). The CDR3 contains 15 residues. V was trimmed by 0 bases and J by 2 bases, leaving 8 bases between them. The germline V gene has CDR1 MNHEY and CDR2 SVGEGT.

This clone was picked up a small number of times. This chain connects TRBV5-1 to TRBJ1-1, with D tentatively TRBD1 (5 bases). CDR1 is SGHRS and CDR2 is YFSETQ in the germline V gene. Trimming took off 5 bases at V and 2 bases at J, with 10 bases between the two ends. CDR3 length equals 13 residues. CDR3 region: CASRPRVNTEAFF. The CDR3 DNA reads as TGCGCCAGCAGGCCCAGGGTAAACACTGAAGCTTTCTTT.

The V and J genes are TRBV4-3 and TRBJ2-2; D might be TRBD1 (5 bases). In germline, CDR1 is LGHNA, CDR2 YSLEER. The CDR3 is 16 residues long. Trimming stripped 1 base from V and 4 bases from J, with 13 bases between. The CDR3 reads CASSQANQGSTGELFF. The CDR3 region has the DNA TGCGCCAGCAGCCAAGCTAACCAGGGTAGCACCGGGGAGCTGTTTTTT.

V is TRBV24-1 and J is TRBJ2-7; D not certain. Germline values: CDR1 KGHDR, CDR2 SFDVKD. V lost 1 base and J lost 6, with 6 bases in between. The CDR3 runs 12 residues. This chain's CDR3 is CATSDFSGEQYF. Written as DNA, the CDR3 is TGTGCCACCAGTGATTTTTCGGGCGAGCAGTACTTC.

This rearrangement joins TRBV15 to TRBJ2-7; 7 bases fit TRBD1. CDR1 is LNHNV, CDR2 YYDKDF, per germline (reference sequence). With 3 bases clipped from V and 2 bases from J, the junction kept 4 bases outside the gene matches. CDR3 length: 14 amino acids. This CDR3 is CATSSRDSTYEQYF. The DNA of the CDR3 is TGTGCCACCAGCAGTAGGGACAGCACCTACGAGCAGTACTTC.

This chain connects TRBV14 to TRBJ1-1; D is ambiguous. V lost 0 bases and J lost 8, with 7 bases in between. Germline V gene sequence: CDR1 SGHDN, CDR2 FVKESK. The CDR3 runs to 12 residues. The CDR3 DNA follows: TGTGCCAGCAGCCAAGACCCGAGGGAAGCTTTCTTT. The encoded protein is CASSQDPREAFF.

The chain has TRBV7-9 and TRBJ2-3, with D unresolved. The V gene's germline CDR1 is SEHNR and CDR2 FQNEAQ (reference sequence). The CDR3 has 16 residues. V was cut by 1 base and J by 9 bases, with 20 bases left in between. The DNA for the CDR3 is TGTGCCAGCAGCTTAGTACCATTGGCGACCTTACTAACGCAGTATTTT. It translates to CASSLVPLATLLTQYF.

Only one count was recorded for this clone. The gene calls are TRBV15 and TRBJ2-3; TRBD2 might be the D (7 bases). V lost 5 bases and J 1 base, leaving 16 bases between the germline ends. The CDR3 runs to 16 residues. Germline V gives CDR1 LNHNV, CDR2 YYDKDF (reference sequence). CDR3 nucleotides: TGTGCCACCAGCGCGGCGGGGGCCATCGGCACAGATACGCAGTATTTT. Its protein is CATSAAGAIGTDTQYF.

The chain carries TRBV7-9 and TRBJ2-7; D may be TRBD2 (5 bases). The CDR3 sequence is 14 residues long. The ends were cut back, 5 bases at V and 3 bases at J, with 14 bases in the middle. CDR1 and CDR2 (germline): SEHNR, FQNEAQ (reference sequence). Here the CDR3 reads CASSRGWTHYEQYF. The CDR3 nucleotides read TGTGCCAGCAGCCGAGGGTGGACCCACTACGAGCAGTACTTC.

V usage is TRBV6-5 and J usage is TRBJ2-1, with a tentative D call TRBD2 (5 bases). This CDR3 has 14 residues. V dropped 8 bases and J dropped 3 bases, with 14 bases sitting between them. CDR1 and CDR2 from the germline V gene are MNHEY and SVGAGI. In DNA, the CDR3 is TGTGCCAGCGGAGGAGTGCCGGTCTACAATGAGCAGTTCTTC. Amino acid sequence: CASGGVPVYNEQFF.

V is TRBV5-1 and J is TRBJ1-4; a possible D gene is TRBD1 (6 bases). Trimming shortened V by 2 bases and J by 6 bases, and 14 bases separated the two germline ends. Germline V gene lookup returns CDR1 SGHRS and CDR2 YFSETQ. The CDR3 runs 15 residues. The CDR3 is CASSLDRMGYEKLFF. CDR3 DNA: TGCGCCAGCAGCTTAGACAGGATGGGGTATGAAAAACTGTTTTTT.

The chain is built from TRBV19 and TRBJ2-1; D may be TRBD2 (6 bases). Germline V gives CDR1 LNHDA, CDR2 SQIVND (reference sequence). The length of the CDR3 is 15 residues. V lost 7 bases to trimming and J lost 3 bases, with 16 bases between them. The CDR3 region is CASTPVQDYYNEQFF. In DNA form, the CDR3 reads TGTGCCAGTACTCCGGTACAGGACTACTACAATGAGCAGTTCTTC.

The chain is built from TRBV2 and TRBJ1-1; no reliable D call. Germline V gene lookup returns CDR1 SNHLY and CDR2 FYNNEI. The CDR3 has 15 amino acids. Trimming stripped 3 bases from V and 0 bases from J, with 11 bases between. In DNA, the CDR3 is TGTGCCAGCAGTGAGTATGAGGTAGTGAACACTGAAGCTTTCTTT. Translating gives CASSEYEVVNTEAFF.

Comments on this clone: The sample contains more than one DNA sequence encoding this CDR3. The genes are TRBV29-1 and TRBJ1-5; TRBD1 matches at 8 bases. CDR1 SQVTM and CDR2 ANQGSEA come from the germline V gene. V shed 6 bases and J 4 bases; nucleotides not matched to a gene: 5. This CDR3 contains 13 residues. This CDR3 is CSVRTGLNQPQHF. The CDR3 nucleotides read TGCAGCGTCAGGACAGGGTTAAATCAGCCCCAGCATTTT. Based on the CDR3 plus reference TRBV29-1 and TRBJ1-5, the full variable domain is SAVISQKPSRDICQRGTSLTIQCQVDSQVTMMFWYRQQPGQSLTLIATANQGSEATYESGFVIDKFPISRPNLTFSTLTVSNMSPEDSSIYLCSVRTGLNQPQHFGDGTRLSIL.

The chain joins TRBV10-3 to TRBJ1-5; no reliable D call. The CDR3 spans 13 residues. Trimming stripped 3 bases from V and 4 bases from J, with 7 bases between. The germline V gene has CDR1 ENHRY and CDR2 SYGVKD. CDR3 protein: CAISDTGNQPQHF. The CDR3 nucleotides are TGTGCCATCAGTGATACGGGGAATCAGCCCCAGCATTTT.

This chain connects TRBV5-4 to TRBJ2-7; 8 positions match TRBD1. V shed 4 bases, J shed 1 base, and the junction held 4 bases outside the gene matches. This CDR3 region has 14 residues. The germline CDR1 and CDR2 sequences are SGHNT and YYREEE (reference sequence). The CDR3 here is CASSQGQESYEQYF. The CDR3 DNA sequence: TGTGCCAGCAGCCAGGGACAGGAATCCTACGAGCAGTACTTC.

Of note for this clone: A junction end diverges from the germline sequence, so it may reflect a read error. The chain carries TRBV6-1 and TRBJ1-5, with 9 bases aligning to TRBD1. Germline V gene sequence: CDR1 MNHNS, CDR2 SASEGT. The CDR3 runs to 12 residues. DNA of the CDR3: TGTGCCAGCAGTGAATCACAGGGGGCTAAGGCTTTT. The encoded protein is CASSESQGAKAF.

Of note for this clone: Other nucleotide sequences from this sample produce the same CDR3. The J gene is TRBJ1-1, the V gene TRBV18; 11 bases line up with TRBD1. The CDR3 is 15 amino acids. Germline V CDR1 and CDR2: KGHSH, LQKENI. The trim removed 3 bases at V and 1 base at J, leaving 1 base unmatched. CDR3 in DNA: TGTGCCAGCTCACCCGGGACAGGGGGGAACACTGAAGCTTTCTTT. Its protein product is CASSPGTGGNTEAFF.

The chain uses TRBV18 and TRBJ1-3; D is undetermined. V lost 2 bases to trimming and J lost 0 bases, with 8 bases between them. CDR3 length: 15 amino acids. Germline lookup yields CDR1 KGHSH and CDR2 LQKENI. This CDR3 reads CASSPRESSGNTIYF. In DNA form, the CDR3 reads TGTGCCAGCTCACCAAGGGAGAGCTCTGGAAACACCATATATTTT.

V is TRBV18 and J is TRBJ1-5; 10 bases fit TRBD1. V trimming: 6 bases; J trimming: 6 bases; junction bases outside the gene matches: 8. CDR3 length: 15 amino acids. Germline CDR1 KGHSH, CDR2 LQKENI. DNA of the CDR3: TGTGCCAGCTCGCCGGGGACAGGGGAAACTCAGCCCCAGCATTTT. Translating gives CASSPGTGETQPQHF.

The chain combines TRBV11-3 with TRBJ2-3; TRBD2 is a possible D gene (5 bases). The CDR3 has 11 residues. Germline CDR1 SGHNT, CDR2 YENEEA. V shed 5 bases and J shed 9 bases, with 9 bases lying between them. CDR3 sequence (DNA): TGTGCCAGCAGCCCCGAGCGGACGCAGTATTTT. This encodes CASSPERTQYF.

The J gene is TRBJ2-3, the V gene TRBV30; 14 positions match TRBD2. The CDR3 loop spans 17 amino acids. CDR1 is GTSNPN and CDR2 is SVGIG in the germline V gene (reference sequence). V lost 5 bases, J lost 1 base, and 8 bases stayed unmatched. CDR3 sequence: CAWAGTSGSFGTDTQYF. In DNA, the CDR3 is TGTGCCTGGGCCGGGACTAGCGGGAGCTTTGGCACAGATACGCAGTATTTT.

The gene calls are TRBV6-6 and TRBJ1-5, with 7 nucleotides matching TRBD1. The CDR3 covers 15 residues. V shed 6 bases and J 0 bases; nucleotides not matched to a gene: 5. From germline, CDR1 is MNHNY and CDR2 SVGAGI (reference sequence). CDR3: CASRRGQYSNQPQHF. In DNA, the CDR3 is TGTGCCAGCAGAAGGGGACAGTATAGCAATCAGCCCCAGCATTTT.

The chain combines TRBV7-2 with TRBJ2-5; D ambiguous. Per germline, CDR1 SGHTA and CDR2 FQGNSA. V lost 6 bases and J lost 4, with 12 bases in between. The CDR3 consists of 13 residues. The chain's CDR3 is CASRRSTGETQYF. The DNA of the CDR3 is TGTGCCAGCAGACGTTCGACGGGAGAGACCCAGTACTTC.

The CDR3 sequence: CASSLVQVVEQYF. CDR3 in DNA: TGTGCCAGCAGCTTAGTTCAGGTGGTGGAGCAGTACTTC. The rearrangement links TRBV11-2 to TRBJ2-7; D not certain. The CDR3 sequence is 13 residues long. V was trimmed by 1 base and J by 7 bases, leaving 11 bases between them. CDR1 SGHAT and CDR2 FQNNGV come from the germline V gene.

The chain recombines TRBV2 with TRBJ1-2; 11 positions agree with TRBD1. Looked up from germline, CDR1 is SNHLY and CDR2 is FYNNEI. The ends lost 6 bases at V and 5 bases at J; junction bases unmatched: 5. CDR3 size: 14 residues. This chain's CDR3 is CASSGTGGVYGYTF. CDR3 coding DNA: TGTGCCAGCAGCGGGACAGGGGGAGTGTATGGCTACACCTTC. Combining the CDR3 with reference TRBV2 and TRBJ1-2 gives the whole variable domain EPEVTQTPSHQVTQMGQEVILRCVPISNHLYFYWYRQILGQKVEFLVSFYNNEISEKSEIFDDQFSVERPDGSNFTLKIRSTKLEDSAMYFCASSGTGGVYGYTFGSGTRLTVV.

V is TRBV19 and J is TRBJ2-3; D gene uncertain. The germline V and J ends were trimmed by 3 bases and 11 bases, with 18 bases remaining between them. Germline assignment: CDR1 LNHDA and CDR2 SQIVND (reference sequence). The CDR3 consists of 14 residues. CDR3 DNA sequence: TGTGCCAGTAGTATCCCACGGTATCAGGTGATGCAGTATTTT. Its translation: CASSIPRYQVMQYF.

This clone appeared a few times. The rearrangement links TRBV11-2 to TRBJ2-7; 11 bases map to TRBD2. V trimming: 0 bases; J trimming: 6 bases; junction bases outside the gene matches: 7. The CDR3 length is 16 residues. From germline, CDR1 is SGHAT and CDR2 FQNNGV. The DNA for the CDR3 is TGTGCCAGCAGCTTAGATAGCGGGAGGGCCATCCCCGAGCAGTACTTC. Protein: CASSLDSGRAIPEQYF.